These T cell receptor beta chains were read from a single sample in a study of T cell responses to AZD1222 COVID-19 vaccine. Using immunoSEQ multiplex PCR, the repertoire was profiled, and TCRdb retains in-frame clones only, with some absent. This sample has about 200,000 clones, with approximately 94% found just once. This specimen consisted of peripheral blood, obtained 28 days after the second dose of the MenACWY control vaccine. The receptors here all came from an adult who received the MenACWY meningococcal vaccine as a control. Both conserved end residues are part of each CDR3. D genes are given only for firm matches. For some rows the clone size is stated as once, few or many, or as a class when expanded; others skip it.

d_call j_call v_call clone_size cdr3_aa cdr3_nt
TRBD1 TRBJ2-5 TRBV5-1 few CASSTLGGQKETQYF TGCGCCAGCAGCACCCTTGGGGGACAGAAAGAGACCCAGTACTTC
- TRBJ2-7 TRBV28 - CASSEAVGAYEQYF TGTGCCAGCAGTGAAGCAGTAGGCGCCTACGAGCAGTACTTC
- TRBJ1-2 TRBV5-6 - CASSLGQIFYGYTF TGTGCCAGCAGCTTGGGACAGATCTTCTATGGCTACACCTTC
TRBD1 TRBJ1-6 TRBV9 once CASSGTGVNSPLHF TGTGCCAGCAGCGGGACAGGGGTTAATTCACCCCTCCACTTT
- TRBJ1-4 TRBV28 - CASHGDQGWEKLFF TGTGCCAGCCACGGAGACCAGGGGTGGGAAAAACTGTTTTTT
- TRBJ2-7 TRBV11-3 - CASSIGRSSSYEQYF TGTGCCAGCAGCATTGGACGGTCAAGCTCCTACGAGCAGTACTTC
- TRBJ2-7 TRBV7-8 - CASTGRDFSYEQYF TGTGCCAGCACCGGCCGGGACTTCTCCTACGAGCAGTACTTC
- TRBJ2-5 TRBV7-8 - CASSRPGETQYF TGTGCCAGCAGCCGGCCGGGGGAGACCCAGTACTTC
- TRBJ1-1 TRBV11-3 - CASSSEWTAITEAFF TGTGCCAGCAGCTCCGAATGGACAGCTATAACTGAAGCTTTCTTT
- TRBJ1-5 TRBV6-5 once CASSYSGSNQPQHF TGTGCCAGCAGTTACTCAGGTAGCAATCAGCCCCAGCATTTT
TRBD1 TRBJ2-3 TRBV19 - CASSTTGEVGTQYF TGTGCCAGTAGCACGACAGGGGAAGTAGGTACGCAGTATTTT
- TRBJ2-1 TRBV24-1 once CATSDLRARSSNEQFF TGTGCCACCAGTGATTTGAGGGCCAGAAGTTCGAATGAGCAGTTCTTC
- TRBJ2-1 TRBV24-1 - CATSDPEVANEQFF TGTGCCACCAGTGACCCCGAGGTGGCCAATGAGCAGTTCTTC
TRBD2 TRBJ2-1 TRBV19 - CASSVSGSSYNEQFF TGTGCCAGTAGTGTGAGCGGGAGCTCCTACAATGAGCAGTTCTTC
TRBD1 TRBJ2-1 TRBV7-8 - CASSLWQGARNEQFF TGTGCCAGCAGCCTCTGGCAGGGGGCGCGAAATGAGCAGTTCTTC
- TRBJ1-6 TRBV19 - CASSISSRRAVASPLHF TGTGCCAGTAGTATATCCTCCCGGCGGGCCGTTGCTTCGCCCCTCCACTTT
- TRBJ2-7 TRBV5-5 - CASSLKIEQYF TGTGCCAGCAGCTTGAAAATCGAGCAGTACTTC
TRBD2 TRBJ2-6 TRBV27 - CAAGLAHSGANVLTF TGTGCCGCCGGACTAGCTCATTCTGGGGCCAACGTCCTGACTTTC
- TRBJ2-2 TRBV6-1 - CASSEWRYEGELFF TGTGCCAGCAGTGAGTGGAGGTACGAAGGGGAGCTGTTTTTT
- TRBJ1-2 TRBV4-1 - CASSTTPGPPEGGYTF TGCGCCAGCTCCACCACCCCCGGACCTCCGGAGGGTGGCTACACCTTC
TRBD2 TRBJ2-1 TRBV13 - CASSSRTSGRHNEQFF TGTGCCAGCAGCTCCCGGACTAGCGGGAGACACAATGAGCAGTTCTTC
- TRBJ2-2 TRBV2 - CASSSARDTGELFF TGTGCCAGCAGCTCAGCCAGGGACACCGGGGAGCTGTTTTTT
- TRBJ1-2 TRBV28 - CASSLTYPNYGYTF TGTGCCAGCAGTTTGACATACCCTAACTATGGCTACACCTTC
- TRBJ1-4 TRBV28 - CASSSGGRATNEKLFF TGTGCCAGCAGTTCGGGGGGGAGAGCAACTAATGAAAAACTGTTTTTT
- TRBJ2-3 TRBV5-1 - CASRVTDTQYF TGCGCCAGCAGGGTCACAGATACGCAGTATTTT
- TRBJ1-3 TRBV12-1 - CASSPPSRSGNTIYF TGTGCCAGCAGTCCCCCTAGCCGCTCTGGAAACACCATATATTTT
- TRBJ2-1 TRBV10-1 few CASSRDPYNEQFF TGCGCCAGCAGTAGGGACCCTTACAATGAGCAGTTCTTC
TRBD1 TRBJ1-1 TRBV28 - CASRFGARGMNTEAFF TGTGCCAGTAGATTTGGGGCCAGGGGGATGAACACTGAAGCTTTCTTT
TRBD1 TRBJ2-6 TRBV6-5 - CASRDSPSGANVLTF TGTGCCAGCCGGGACAGCCCCTCTGGGGCCAACGTCCTGACTTTC
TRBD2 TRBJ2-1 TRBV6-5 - CASSHGLEGYNEQFF TGTGCCAGCAGTCACGGACTAGAGGGGTACAATGAGCAGTTCTTC
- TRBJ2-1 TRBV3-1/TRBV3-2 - CASRGSFSYNEQFF TGTGCCAGCAGAGGAAGCTTCTCCTACAATGAGCAGTTCTTC
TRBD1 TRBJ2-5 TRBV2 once CASRPGRTGGSWYQETQYF TGTGCCAGCAGGCCCGGCAGGACAGGGGGATCTTGGTACCAAGAGACCCAGTACTTC
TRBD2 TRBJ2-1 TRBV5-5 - CASSSTGGVNEQFF TGTGCCAGCAGCTCGACGGGAGGAGTCAATGAGCAGTTCTTC
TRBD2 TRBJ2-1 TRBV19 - CASSNGLAGGDNEQFF TGTGCCAGTAGTAACGGACTAGCGGGAGGGGATAATGAGCAGTTCTTC
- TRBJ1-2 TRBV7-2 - CASSLGSGGPGIYGYTF TGTGCCAGCAGCTTAGGGTCGGGAGGACCGGGAATCTATGGCTACACCTTC
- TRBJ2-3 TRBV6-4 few CASSDWAGNSDTQYF TGTGCCAGCAGCGACTGGGCAGGGAACTCGGATACGCAGTATTTT
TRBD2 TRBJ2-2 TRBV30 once CAWSPSGRTGELFF TGTGCCTGGTCCCCTAGCGGGAGAACCGGGGAGCTGTTTTTT
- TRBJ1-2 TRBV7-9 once CASTPDTVNYGYTF TGTGCCAGCACCCCGGACACCGTTAACTATGGCTACACCTTC
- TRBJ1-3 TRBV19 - CASSPTDGSGNTIYF TGTGCCAGTAGTCCCACGGACGGCTCTGGAAACACCATATATTTT
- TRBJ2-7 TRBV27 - CASSSPGSSYEQYF TGTGCCAGCAGTTCACCAGGGAGCTCCTACGAGCAGTACTTC
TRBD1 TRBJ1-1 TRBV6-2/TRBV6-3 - CASSYSDRGRDTEAFF TGTGCCAGCAGTTACTCCGACAGGGGGCGAGACACTGAAGCTTTCTTT
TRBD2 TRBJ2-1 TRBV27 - CASSSEGLARVLYNEQFF TGTGCCAGCAGTTCAGAGGGACTAGCCCGAGTACTCTACAATGAGCAGTTCTTC
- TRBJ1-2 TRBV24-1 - CATSDPGAEAGYTF TGTGCCACCAGTGATCCCGGGGCAGAAGCTGGCTACACCTTC
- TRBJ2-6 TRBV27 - CASRVAGNSGANVLTF TGTGCCAGCAGGGTGGCAGGTAACTCTGGGGCCAACGTCCTGACTTTC
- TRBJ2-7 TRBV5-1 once CASSLAGGLSYEQYF TGCGCCAGCAGCTTGGCCGGCGGTTTGTCCTACGAGCAGTACTTC
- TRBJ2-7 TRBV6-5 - CASSSQLGPYEQYF TGTGCCAGCAGTTCTCAACTGGGACCTTACGAGCAGTACTTC
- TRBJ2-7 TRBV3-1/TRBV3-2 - CASSRGSGAYEQYF TGTGCCAGCAGCAGGGGGTCGGGAGCCTACGAGCAGTACTTC
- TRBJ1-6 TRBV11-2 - CASSQQGLGRSPLHF TGTGCCAGCAGCCAACAGGGCTTAGGTAGATCACCCCTCCACTTT
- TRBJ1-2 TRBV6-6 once CASSYSDTSYGYTF TGTGCCAGCAGTTACTCAGACACTTCATATGGCTACACCTTC
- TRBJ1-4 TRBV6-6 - CASTKTEKLFF TGTGCCAGCACCAAGACTGAAAAACTGTTTTTT
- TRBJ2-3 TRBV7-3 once CASSLTNAGDTQYF TGTGCCAGCAGCTTAACTAATGCCGGGGATACGCAGTATTTT
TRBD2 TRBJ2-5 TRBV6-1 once CASSELAGVGETQYF TGTGCCAGCAGTGAACTAGCGGGAGTCGGAGAGACCCAGTACTTC
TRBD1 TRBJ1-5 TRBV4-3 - CASSQGTGEGNQPQHF TGCGCCAGCAGCCAAGGGACAGGGGAGGGAAATCAGCCCCAGCATTTT
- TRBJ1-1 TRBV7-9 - CASSSGGSKNTEAFF TGTGCCAGCAGCTCCGGGGGTTCCAAGAACACTGAAGCTTTCTTT
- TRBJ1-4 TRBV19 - CASSIRTMTNEKLFF TGTGCCAGTAGTATTCGGACTATGACTAATGAAAAACTGTTTTTT
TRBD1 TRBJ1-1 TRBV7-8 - CASSPGQGRTEAFF TGTGCCAGCAGCCCGGGACAGGGGAGGACTGAAGCTTTCTTT
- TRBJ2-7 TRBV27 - CASSLSGAGVPYERYF TGTGCCAGCAGTTTATCGGGGGCCGGGGTCCCCTACGAGCGGTACTTC